The 11 T cell receptor beta chains in this list originate from one sample, sequenced in a study of early stage breast cancer tumors. TCRdb's copy holds only in-frame clones and misses some; the assay was immunoSEQ multiplex PCR. The repertoire holds about 9,000 clones, 71% seen once, with roughly 17% in the top ten. Sequencing was performed on normal breast tissue next to the tumor. The source of these receptors is a person between 60 and 70 years old with breast cancer.

The chain carries TRBV18 and TRBJ1-2; D is uncertain. V lost 3 bases to trimming and J lost 1 base, with 9 bases between them. CDR3 length: 14 amino acids. CDR1 and CDR2 (germline): KGHSH, LQKENI. CDR3 region: CASSPAQNNYGYTF. DNA of the CDR3: TGTGCCAGCTCACCCGCCCAGAATAACTATGGCTACACCTTC.

As regards this clone: At one boundary the junction diverges from the germline segment, which might be a read error. The genes are TRBV4-1 and TRBJ2-1; 10 bases are a match to TRBD2. CDR3 size: 16 residues. Looked up from germline, CDR1 is MGHRA and CDR2 is YSYEKL. The CDR3: CASTQRSGLAPGEQFF. As DNA, the CDR3 is TGCGCCAGCACCCAACGGTCGGGACTAGCGCCGGGGGAGCAGTTCTTC.

The CDR3 region has the DNA TGCGCCAGCAGCTCGAAAGCGGGGGGCGATGAAGCTTTCTTT. Protein sequence: CASSSKAGGDEAFF. V gene TRBV5-1 combines with J gene TRBJ1-1; tentatively, D is TRBD1 (6 bases). Trimming removed 3 bases at V and 7 bases at J, with 16 bases between. This CDR3 contains 14 residues. Germline V CDR1 and CDR2: SGHRS, YFSETQ.

V gene TRBV11-2 combines with J gene TRBJ2-7; D is perhaps TRBD1 (6 bases). Trimming shortened V by 4 bases and J by 3 bases, and 7 bases separated the two germline ends. This CDR3 is built from 12 residues. CDR1 is SGHAT and CDR2 is FQNNGV in the germline V gene. The CDR3 nucleotides read TGTGCCAGCAGCTGGACAGTCTACGAGCAGTACTTC. Translating it yields CASSWTVYEQYF.

This rearrangement joins TRBV25-1 to TRBJ2-7, with 7 bases aligning to TRBD2. This CDR3 spans 15 amino acids. Germline V lookup: CDR1 MGHDK, CDR2 SYGVNS. With 5 bases clipped from V and 5 bases from J, the junction kept 12 bases outside the gene matches. The CDR3 DNA reads TGTGCCAGCAGTAGTCGGACTAGACGTCGGAACGAGCAGTACTTC. Protein sequence: CASSSRTRRRNEQYF.

In this sample, this clone turned up a few times. V usage is TRBV11-3 and J usage is TRBJ1-2, with a possible D match to TRBD1 (6 bases). The CDR3 covers 16 residues. Germline loops: CDR1 SGHNT, CDR2 YENEEA. The V and J ends lost 2 bases and 7 bases respectively, with 20 bases between them. The CDR3 DNA follows: TGTGCCAGCAGCTTATCGAGAGGACAGCTCTCAGGTGGCTACACCTTC. It yields the protein CASSLSRGQLSGGYTF. Complete variable domain (other parts from reference TRBV11-3 and TRBJ1-2): EAGVVQSPRYKIIEKKQPVAFWCNPISGHNTLYWYLQNLGQGPELLIRYENEEAVDDSQLPKDRFSAERLKGVDSTLKIQPAELGDSAVYLCASSLSRGQLSGGYTFGSGTRLTVV.

The J gene is TRBJ1-5, the V gene TRBV7-8, with D possibly TRBD1 on 6 matching bases. The length of the CDR3 is 15 residues. CDR1 is SGHVS, CDR2 FQNEAQ, per germline. Trimming cost V 2 bases and J 8 bases, with 16 bases left between them. For the CDR3, the DNA is TGTGCCAGCAGCTTAAGAATCAGGGGTCGAGAGCCCCAGCATTTT. Translation gives CASSLRIRGREPQHF. Full variable domain (outside the CDR3, taken from reference TRBV7-8 and TRBJ1-5): GAGVSQSPRYKVAKRGQDVALRCDPISGHVSLFWYQQALGQGPEFLTYFQNEAQLDKSGLPSDRFFAERPEGSVSTLKIQRTQQEDSAVYLCASSLRIRGREPQHFGDGTRLSIL.

The genes are TRBV10-3 and TRBJ1-2; TRBD1 matches at 9 bases. V dropped 5 bases and J dropped 6; count of bases not matched to a gene: 7. The CDR3 is made up of 14 amino acids. Germline lookup yields CDR1 ENHRY and CDR2 SYGVKD. The CDR3 DNA follows: TGTGCCATCAGTCGTGGGACAGGGTGGGATGGCTACACCTTC. This gives the protein CAISRGTGWDGYTF.

The sample holds one count of this clone. J is TRBJ1-5 and V is TRBV18; D may be TRBD1 (6 bases). This CDR3 has 15 residues. V gave up 10 bases and J gave up 4 bases, with 20 bases separating them. Germline V lookup: CDR1 KGHSH, CDR2 LQKENI. Here the CDR3 reads CATNEGGGQNQPQHF. In DNA, the CDR3 is TGTGCCACCAATGAAGGGGGGGGGCAAAATCAGCCCCAGCATTTT.

This chain joins TRBV29-1 and TRBJ2-5; weak D call: TRBD2 (5 bases). Germline CDR1 reads SQVTM; CDR2 reads ANQGSEA. CDR3 size: 13 residues. Trimming took 4 bases from V and 5 from J, leaving 14 bases between them. The CDR3 coding sequence is TGCAGCGTTGGTTCCAGCCGAGGGGAGACCCAGTACTTC. It translates to CSVGSSRGETQYF.

The J gene is TRBJ2-7, the V gene TRBV7-8; 10 bases align to TRBD1. CDR1 is SGHVS and CDR2 is FQNEAQ in the germline V gene. V lost 5 bases and J lost 5; bases outside the gene matches: 15. This CDR3 region has 17 residues. CDR3 in DNA: TGTGCCAGCAGCCCCGACAGGGGGCCCTCCTTAGTCCACGAGCAGTACTTC. This sequence encodes CASSPDRGPSLVHEQYF.